Each of the 19 T cell receptor beta chains below was sequenced from the same sample in a study of cytomegalovirus exposure and HLA in healthy donors (dated by TCRdb to 2017 to 2019). The method behind the library was the immunoSEQ multiplex PCR assay. This is the immuneACCESS table as TCRdb keeps it, with only in-frame sequences that have V and J called. A part of the clones is gone; compared with another copy, unresolved V genes explain less than half, and the rest is unexplained. This sample is represented by more than 95,000 clones; around 90% of them were singletons. The ten largest make up about 1.9% of the sample. Sequencing used PBMCs. The receptors stem from a young woman in good health and CMV-seronegative.

The V gene is TRBV7-8, the J gene TRBJ1-4; D unresolved. The CDR3 has 16 residues. Germline CDR1 SGHVS, CDR2 FQNEAQ. V was trimmed by 5 bases and J by 2 bases, leaving 15 bases between them. The CDR3 DNA reads as TGTGCCAGCAGCCCGAGAGAGGGCAGCACTAATGAAAAACTGTTTTTT. The encoded protein is CASSPREGSTNEKLFF.

The genes are TRBV2 and TRBJ1-1, with a possible D match to TRBD1 (6 bases). The CDR3 covers 14 residues. The germline gives CDR1 SNHLY, CDR2 FYNNEI. Trimming took 5 bases from V and 1 from J, leaving 11 bases between them. The CDR3 nucleotides are TGTGCCAGCAGTAAGGACAGCTCGAACACTGAAGCTTTCTTT. Translation gives CASSKDSSNTEAFF.

V gene TRBV13 combines with J gene TRBJ2-5, with D perhaps matching TRBD1 (6 bases). The CDR3 has 16 amino acids. From germline, CDR1 is PRHDT and CDR2 FYEKMQ (reference sequence). The V end was cut by 5 bases, the J end by 2 bases, with 18 bases between. The DNA for the CDR3 is TGTGCCAGCAGCCCAAGGACAGATCTCCTTCAAGAGACCCAGTACTTC. Translated, it gives CASSPRTDLLQETQYF.

This chain connects TRBV7-3 to TRBJ2-3; TRBD2 agrees at 8 bases. V lost 2 bases to trimming and J lost 1 base; unmatched junction nucleotides: 14. This CDR3 has 19 residues. The germline CDR1 and CDR2 sequences are SGHTA and FQGTGA. As DNA, the CDR3 is TGTGCCAGCAGCTTATTATCTTCGGGAGTGCGGGGGGGCACAGATACGCAGTATTTT. It codes for CASSLLSSGVRGGTDTQYF.

The chain recombines TRBV5-1 with TRBJ2-4, with TRBD1 matching 7 bases. Trimming at V came to 4 bases and at J to 0 bases, leaving 4 bases not matched to a gene. CDR1 and CDR2 from the germline V gene are SGHRS and YFSETQ. The CDR3 consists of 15 residues. CDR3 bases: TGCGCCAGCAGCGAGCAGGGGGTAGCCAAAAACATTCAGTACTTC. This encodes CASSEQGVAKNIQYF.

This clone was recorded only once. The chain joins TRBV6-5 to TRBJ2-7; TRBD1 agrees at 9 bases. CDR1 MNHEY and CDR2 SVGAGI come from the germline V gene. The CDR3 extends over 14 amino acids. J gave up 2 bases and V 7 bases, and 6 bases lay outside the gene matches. The CDR3 DNA sequence: TGTGCCAGCACTAGGGGACAGGGCCCCTACGAGCAGTACTTC. It specifies CASTRGQGPYEQYF.

The V call is TRBV19, the J call TRBJ2-7; TRBD2 matches 9 bases. The V segment lost 6 bases and the J segment 5 bases; nucleotides outside the gene matches: 14. The CDR3 is 16 amino acids. CDR1 and CDR2 (germline): LNHDA, SQIVND (reference sequence). CDR3 nucleotide sequence: TGTGCCAGTAGCCAACGGGTGGCGGGGGGGCCCCACGAGCAGTACTTC. This codes for CASSQRVAGGPHEQYF.

This chain connects TRBV13 to TRBJ2-3, with 9 nucleotides matching TRBD1. The CDR3 runs to 16 residues. Germline V CDR1 and CDR2: PRHDT, FYEKMQ (reference sequence). V was clipped by 1 base and J by 7 bases; unmatched bases: 9. The CDR3 DNA follows: TGTGCCAGCAGCTTAGCGGGACAGGGCCTAGGAAATACGCAGTATTTT. Translating it yields CASSLAGQGLGNTQYF.

J is TRBJ2-7 and V is TRBV6-1, with 10 bases aligning to TRBD2. The CDR3 is 15 amino acids. The V gene end was trimmed by 8 bases and the J gene end by 2 bases; junction bases not matched to a gene: 9. Germline V CDR1 and CDR2: MNHNS, SASEGT. The CDR3 is CASGPKRGGTYEQYF. In DNA form, the CDR3 reads TGTGCCAGCGGCCCTAAGCGGGGGGGGACCTACGAGCAGTACTTC.

The V call is TRBV5-1, the J call TRBJ2-7; D is perhaps TRBD1 (6 bases). V gave up 0 bases and J gave up 7 bases, with 14 bases separating them. The CDR3 covers 14 residues. Germline CDR1 is SGHRS and CDR2 is YFSETQ. The CDR3 DNA sequence: TGCGCCAGCAGCTTGGGGTATACAGGGATGGAGCAGTACTTC. Its translation: CASSLGYTGMEQYF.

The chain links TRBV5-4 to TRBJ2-7; maybe TRBD1 (5 bases). The CDR3 length is 12 residues. Germline loops: CDR1 SGHNT, CDR2 YYREEE (reference sequence). V was trimmed by 3 bases and J by 7 bases, leaving 11 bases between them. In DNA, the CDR3 is TGTGCCAGCAGCTACGACAGCATGGAGCAGTACTTC. Translated: CASSYDSMEQYF.

The rearrangement joins TRBV13 to TRBJ2-3; tentatively, D is TRBD2 (5 bases). The germline V gene has CDR1 PRHDT and CDR2 FYEKMQ (reference sequence). The CDR3 is 13 residues long. V was clipped by 6 bases and J by 4 bases, with 11 bases between them. The CDR3 reads CASSIASADTQYF. The CDR3 DNA reads TGTGCCAGCAGTATAGCGAGTGCAGATACGCAGTATTTT.

The chain uses TRBV5-6 and TRBJ2-7; D remains ambiguous. Germline V gene sequence: CDR1 SGHDT, CDR2 YYEEEE. The CDR3 totals 14 residues. Between the trimmed V and J ends, which lost 3 bases and 0 bases, there was a span of 10 bases. In DNA form, the CDR3 reads TGTGCCAGCAGCTACCTGACATCCTCCTACGAGCAGTACTTC. Encoded protein: CASSYLTSSYEQYF.

This chain joins TRBV30 and TRBJ1-2, with a tentative D call TRBD1 (5 bases). The CDR3 covers 14 residues. Trimming pared 4 bases from V and 2 bases from J, leaving 14 bases between. CDR1 is GTSNPN, CDR2 SVGIG, per germline (reference sequence). CDR3 in amino acids: CAWTLRGENYGYTF. The CDR3 region has the DNA TGTGCCTGGACCCTTCGGGGGGAGAACTATGGCTACACCTTC. Drawing the rest from reference TRBV30 and TRBJ1-2, the complete variable domain is SQTIHQWPATLVQPVGSPLSLECTVEGTSNPNLYWYRQAAGRGLQLLFYSVGIGQISSEVPQNLSASRPQDRQFILSSKKLLLSDSGFYLCAWTLRGENYGYTFGSGTRLTVV.

The chain links TRBV30 to TRBJ2-7; 10 positions agree with TRBD1. Germline values: CDR1 GTSNPN, CDR2 SVGIG (reference sequence). The CDR3 sequence is 16 residues long. J was trimmed by 5 bases and V by 2 bases; bases with no gene match: 12. In nucleotides, the CDR3 is TGTGCCTGGAGTTTCAGACAGGGGGCGCCCCCCAACGAGCAGTACTTC. It translates to CAWSFRQGAPPNEQYF.

The chain joins TRBV2 to TRBJ1-1; 10 nucleotides align to TRBD1. V lost 7 bases, J lost 4 bases, and 12 bases stayed unmatched. The CDR3 loop spans 16 amino acids. The germline V gene has CDR1 SNHLY and CDR2 FYNNEI. The chain's CDR3 is CASKLGRGQGFTEAFF. The CDR3 nucleotides are TGTGCCAGCAAACTAGGACGGGGACAGGGGTTCACTGAAGCTTTCTTT. Full variable domain (outside the CDR3, taken from reference TRBV2 and TRBJ1-1): EPEVTQTPSHQVTQMGQEVILRCVPISNHLYFYWYRQILGQKVEFLVSFYNNEISEKSEIFDDQFSVERPDGSNFTLKIRSTKLEDSAMYFCASKLGRGQGFTEAFFGQGTRLTVV.

The chain is built from TRBV7-8 and TRBJ1-3, with D possibly matching TRBD1 (6 bases). CDR1 SGHVS and CDR2 FQNEAQ come from the germline V gene. This CDR3 spans 14 amino acids. V was pared by 4 bases and J by 4 bases, with 11 bases between. CDR3 in amino acids: CASSSRGSGNTIYF. The CDR3 nucleotides read TGTGCCAGCAGCTCTAGGGGGTCCGGAAACACCATATATTTT. Looking up the rest from reference TRBV7-8 and TRBJ1-3 gives the full variable domain: GAGVSQSPRYKVAKRGQDVALRCDPISGHVSLFWYQQALGQGPEFLTYFQNEAQLDKSGLPSDRFFAERPEGSVSTLKIQRTQQEDSAVYLCASSSRGSGNTIYFGEGSWLTVV.

The V call is TRBV4-2, the J call TRBJ2-1; 8 bases fit TRBD2. J was trimmed by 6 bases and V by 1 base; bases with no gene match: 5. Germline lookup yields CDR1 LGHNA and CDR2 YNFKEQ. CDR3 size: 15 residues. The CDR3 reads CASSQGVAGFNEQFF. CDR3 DNA: TGTGCCAGCAGCCAAGGGGTAGCGGGGTTCAATGAGCAGTTCTTC.

V gene TRBV19 combines with J gene TRBJ2-1, with D possibly matching TRBD2 (5 bases). Trimming removed 11 bases at V and 0 bases at J, with 20 bases between. Germline CDR1 and CDR2: LNHDA and SQIVND (reference sequence). The CDR3 consists of 16 residues. The CDR3 reads CASTRGSLSSYNEQFF. DNA of the CDR3: TGTGCCTCTACGCGAGGGAGTTTAAGCTCCTACAATGAGCAGTTCTTC. The entire variable domain, with the rest obtained from reference TRBV19 and TRBJ2-1, is as follows: DGGITQSPKYLFRKEGQNVTLSCEQNLNHDAMYWYRQDPGQGLRLIYYSQIVNDFQKGDIAEGYSVSREKKESFPLTVTSAQKNPTAFYLCASTRGSLSSYNEQFFGPGTRLTVL.